One sample yielded the 4 T cell receptor beta chains listed below, sequenced in a study of T cells in tuberculosis. Produced via immunoSEQ multiplex PCR; TCRdb's table is partial and in-frame only. The sample carries about 35,000 clones, roughly nine tenths recorded once. This sample's time point: new active TB diagnosis, blood taken before or within 7 days of starting treatment. The input for sequencing was PBMCs, taken at tuberculosis diagnosis. The source is an adult with tuberculosis. Some clones in this sample may be carry-over from other donors' samples.

The rearrangement links TRBV4-1 to TRBJ1-6; 7 bases align to TRBD1. Per germline, CDR1 MGHRA and CDR2 YSYEKL. The CDR3 spans 12 residues. V dropped 8 bases and J dropped 9; count of bases not matched to a gene: 4. CDR3 bases: TGCGCCAGCGGGACAGCCTCTTCACCCCTCCACTTT. This codes for CASGTASSPLHF.

The CDR3 here is CASSESLSPYEQYF. The DNA for the CDR3 is TGCGCCAGCAGTGAGTCGTTGAGTCCCTACGAGCAGTACTTC. The chain recombines TRBV10-1 with TRBJ2-7; D gene ambiguous. Between the trimmed V and J ends, which lost 0 bases and 2 bases, there was a span of 8 bases. The length of the CDR3 is 14 residues. CDR1 is WNHNN, CDR2 SYGVQD, per germline (reference sequence).

The rearrangement uses TRBV5-1 and TRBJ1-2; D gene ambiguous. Trimming took 0 bases from V and 8 from J, leaving 8 bases between them. Germline CDR1 is SGHRS and CDR2 is YFSETQ. This CDR3 has 12 residues. The CDR3 loop is CASSLAKEGYTF. The CDR3 DNA follows: TGCGCCAGCAGCTTGGCCAAAGAGGGCTACACCTTC.

The CDR3 nucleotides read TGTGCCAGCAGCTTAGAGGGAGGGGGAGATACGCAGTATTTT. Translated: CASSLEGGGDTQYF. The genes are TRBV7-8 and TRBJ2-3; D might be TRBD2 (7 bases). V was pared by 1 base and J by 5 bases, with 10 bases between. The CDR3 has 14 amino acids. Germline CDR1 is SGHVS and CDR2 is FQNEAQ.